This T cell receptor beta chain was profiled in a study of OX40 agonist ivuxolimab in advanced cancers. Study summary: An agonistic human IgG2 monoclonal antibody against OX40 (CD134) was given. The eligibility criteria allowed prior anti-PD-1, anti-PD-L1 or anti-CTLA-4 therapy, and about 40% had some. Study-wide results and limits: Not determined was the antigen specificity of the expanded peripheral T cells.

Blood samples were obtained at baseline, cycle 4 day 1, and cycle 7 day 1. The repertoire was sequenced with immunoSEQ multiplex PCR; TCRdb's copy has only in-frame clones and lacks some. The data contain about 58,000 clones, 80% to 90% of them singletons. A note on this clone: The target antigen is unknown.

The germline V gene encodes CDR1 MNHEY and CDR2 SVGAGI. This CDR3 spans 14 amino acids. The V end was cut by 3 bases, the J end by 2 bases, with 10 bases between. The sequenced sample was CD4+ or CD8+ T cells sorted from blood, obtained in a trial of the OX40 agonist ivuxolimab. The chain employs TRBV6-5 and TRBJ1-2; unclear D gene. This clonotype was sampled from an adult with an advanced solid tumor such as melanoma, head and neck, liver or kidney cancer. This CDR3 is CASSYRDQNYGYTF. CDR3 DNA sequence: TGTGCCAGCAGTTATCGAGACCAGAACTATGGCTACACCTTC.